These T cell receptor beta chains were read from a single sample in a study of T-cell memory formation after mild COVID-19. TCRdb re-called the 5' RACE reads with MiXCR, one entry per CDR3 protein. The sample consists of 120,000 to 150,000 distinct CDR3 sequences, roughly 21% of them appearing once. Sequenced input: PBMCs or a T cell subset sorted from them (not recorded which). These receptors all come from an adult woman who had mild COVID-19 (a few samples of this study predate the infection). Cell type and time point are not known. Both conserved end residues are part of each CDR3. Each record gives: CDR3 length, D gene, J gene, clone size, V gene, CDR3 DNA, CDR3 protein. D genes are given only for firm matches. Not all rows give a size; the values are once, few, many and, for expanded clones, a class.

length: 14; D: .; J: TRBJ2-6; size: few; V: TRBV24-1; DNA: TGTGCCACCAGTGGCGGGGCTGGGGCCAACGTCCTGACTTTC; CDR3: CATSGGAGANVLTF
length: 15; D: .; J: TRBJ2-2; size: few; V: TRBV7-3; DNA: TGTGCCAGCAGCTTAAGGCCAGGGAACACCGGGGAGCTGTTTTTT; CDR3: CASSLRPGNTGELFF
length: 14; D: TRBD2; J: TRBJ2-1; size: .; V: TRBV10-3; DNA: TGTGCCATCATGCTGGCTAGCGGGAGTAATGAGCAGTTCTTC; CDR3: CAIMLASGSNEQFF
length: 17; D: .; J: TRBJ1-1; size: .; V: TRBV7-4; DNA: TGTGCCAGCAGCTTAATGGGCAGGGAAGTCCCGAACACTGAAGCTTTCTTT; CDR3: CASSLMGREVPNTEAFF
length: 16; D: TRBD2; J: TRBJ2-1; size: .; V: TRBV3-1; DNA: TGTGCCAGCAGCCAAGAGCTAGCGGGGGGCGTGAATGAGCAGTTCTTC; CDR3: CASSQELAGGVNEQFF
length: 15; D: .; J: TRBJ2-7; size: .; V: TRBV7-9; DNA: TGTGCCAGCAGCTCGGATCTGCGGGCCTCCTACGAGCAGTACTTC; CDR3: CASSSDLRASYEQYF
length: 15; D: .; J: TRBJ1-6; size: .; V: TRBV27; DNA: TGTGCCAGCAGTTTCCGACAATCAGCATATTCACCCCTCCACTTT; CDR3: CASSFRQSAYSPLHF
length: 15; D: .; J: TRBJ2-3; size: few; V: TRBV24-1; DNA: TGTGCCACCAGTGACAACACTAGGCGCACAGATACGCAGTATTTT; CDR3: CATSDNTRRTDTQYF
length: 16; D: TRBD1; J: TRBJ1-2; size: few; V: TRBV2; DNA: TGTGCCAGCAGAATCTGGGGACAGGGGGGAAGCTATGGCTACACCTTC; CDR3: CASRIWGQGGSYGYTF
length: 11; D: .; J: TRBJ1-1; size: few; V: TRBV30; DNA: TGTGCCTGCGGAATGAACACTGAAGCTTTCTTT; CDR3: CACGMNTEAFF
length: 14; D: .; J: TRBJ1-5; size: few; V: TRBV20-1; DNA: TGCAGTGCTAGTGACGTGGGTAGCAATCAGCCCCAGCATTTT; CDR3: CSASDVGSNQPQHF
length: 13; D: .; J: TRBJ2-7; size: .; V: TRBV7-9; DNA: TGTGCCAGCAGCTTAGCGCTGACCTACGAGCAGTACTTC; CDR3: CASSLALTYEQYF
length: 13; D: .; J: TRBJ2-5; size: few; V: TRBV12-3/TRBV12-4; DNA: TGTGCCAGCACCCGGGACTTCCAAGAGACCCAGTACTTC; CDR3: CASTRDFQETQYF
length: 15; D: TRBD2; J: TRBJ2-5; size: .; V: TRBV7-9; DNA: TGTGCCAGCAGCCAACGGGACTACCCCGAAGAGACCCAGTACTTC; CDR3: CASSQRDYPEETQYF
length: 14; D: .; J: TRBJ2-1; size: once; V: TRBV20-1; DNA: TGCAGTGCTGGGGCGGGGGCGATCTACAATGAGCAGTTCTTC; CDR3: CSAGAGAIYNEQFF
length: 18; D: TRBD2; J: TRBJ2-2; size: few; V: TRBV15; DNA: TGTGCCACCAGCAGAGATCTAGCGGGCAGCGCGAACACCGGGGAGCTGTTTTTT; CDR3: CATSRDLAGSANTGELFF
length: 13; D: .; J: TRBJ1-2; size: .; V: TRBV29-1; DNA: TGCAGCGTTGCCACTCCCGAGACGAGGGGCTACACCTTC; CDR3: CSVATPETRGYTF
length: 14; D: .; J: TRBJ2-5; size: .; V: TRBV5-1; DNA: TGCGCCAGCAGCCGCTCCGGGAACCAAGAGACCCAGTACTTC; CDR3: CASSRSGNQETQYF
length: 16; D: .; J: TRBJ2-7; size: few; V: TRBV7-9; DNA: TGTGCCAGCAGCTTAGGTCACGCTTCTCCTTCCTACGAGCAGTACTTC; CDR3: CASSLGHASPSYEQYF
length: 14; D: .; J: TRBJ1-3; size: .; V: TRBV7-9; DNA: TGTGCCAGCAGCTTGACAGGCTCTGGAAACACCATATATTTT; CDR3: CASSLTGSGNTIYF
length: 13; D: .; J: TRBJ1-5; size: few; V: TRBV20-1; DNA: TGCAGTGCTAGACCTGGGGTTAATCAGCCCCAGCATTTT; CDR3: CSARPGVNQPQHF
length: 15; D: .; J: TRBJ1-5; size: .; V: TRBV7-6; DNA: TGTGCCAGCAGCTTAGGGGACGTTAGCAATCAGCCCCAGCATTTT; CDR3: CASSLGDVSNQPQHF
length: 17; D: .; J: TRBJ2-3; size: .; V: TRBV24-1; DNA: TGTGCCACCAGTGACCTAGGACACCATACTAGCACAGATACGCAGTATTTT; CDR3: CATSDLGHHTSTDTQYF
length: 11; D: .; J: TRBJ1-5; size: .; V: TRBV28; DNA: TGTGCCAGCAGAAACAATCAGCCCCAGCATTTT; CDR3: CASRNNQPQHF
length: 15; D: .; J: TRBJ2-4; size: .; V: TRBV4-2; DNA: TGTGCCAGCAGCCAAGAAGGAGCAGCCAAAAACATTCAGTACTTC; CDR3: CASSQEGAAKNIQYF
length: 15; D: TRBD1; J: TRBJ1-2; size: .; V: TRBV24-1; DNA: TGTGCCACCAGTGATTCCAGGGGGGGGAACTATGGCTACACCTTC; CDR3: CATSDSRGGNYGYTF
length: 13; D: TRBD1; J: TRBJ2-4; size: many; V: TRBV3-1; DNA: TGTGCCAGCAGCTGGACAGGGTCGGTCATTCAGTACTTC; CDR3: CASSWTGSVIQYF
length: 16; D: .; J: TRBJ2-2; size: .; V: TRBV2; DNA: TGTGCCAGCAGTGAAAGTAGGCCAGGGGCCGCCGGGGAGCTGTTTTTT; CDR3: CASSESRPGAAGELFF
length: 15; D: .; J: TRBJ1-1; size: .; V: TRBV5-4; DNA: TGTGCCAGCAGCGCCGCAAGAGAAGGGGGCACTGAAGCTTTCTTT; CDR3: CASSAAREGGTEAFF
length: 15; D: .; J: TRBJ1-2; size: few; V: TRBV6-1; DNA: TGTGCCAGCACCCAGGACAGTGTGGGAAACTATGGCTACACCTTC; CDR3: CASTQDSVGNYGYTF
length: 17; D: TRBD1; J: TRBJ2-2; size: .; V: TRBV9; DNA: TGTGCCAGCACCCAGGACCCGACAGGGACGAACACCGGGGAGCTGTTTTTT; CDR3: CASTQDPTGTNTGELFF
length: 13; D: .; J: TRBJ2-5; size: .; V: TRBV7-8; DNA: TGTGCCAGCAGCCCCAGGGTTGGGGAGACCCAGTACTTC; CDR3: CASSPRVGETQYF
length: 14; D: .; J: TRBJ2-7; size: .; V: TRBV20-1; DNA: TGCAGTGCGCAGACAGGTGGGGGGGACTACGAGCAGTACTTC; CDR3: CSAQTGGGDYEQYF
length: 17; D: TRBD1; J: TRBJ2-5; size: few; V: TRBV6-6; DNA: TGTGCCAGCAGTTTAAAGGACAGGGCAGGGGTAAGGGAGACCCAGTACTTC; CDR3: CASSLKDRAGVRETQYF
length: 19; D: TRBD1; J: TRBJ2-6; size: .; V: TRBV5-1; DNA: TGCGCCAGCAGCTTTACAGCCGGGACAGGGGAATTTTGGGCCAACGTCCTGACTTTC; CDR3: CASSFTAGTGEFWANVLTF
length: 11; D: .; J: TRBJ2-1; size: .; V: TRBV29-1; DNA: TGCAGCGGGCTCAGTTACAATGAGCAGTTCTTC; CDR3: CSGLSYNEQFF
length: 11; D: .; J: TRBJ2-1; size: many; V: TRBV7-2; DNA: TGTGCCAGCAGTAATTACAATGAGCAGTTCTTC; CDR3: CASSNYNEQFF